This TCR beta chain was recorded in a study of T-cell memory formation after mild COVID-19. TCRdb called the 5' RACE reads again in MiXCR, with one record for every CDR3 protein. The repertoire holds about 500,000 distinct CDR3 sequences, with around 21% as singletons. Germline CDR1 reads SQVTM; CDR2 reads ANQGSEA. Trimming cost V 3 bases and J 9 bases; bases outside gene matches: 5. This CDR3 contains 15 residues. V usage is TRBV29-1 and J usage is TRBJ2-1; 16 bases match TRBD2. The sample comprised PBMCs or a T cell subset sorted from them (not recorded which). The receptor was isolated from an adult woman who had mild COVID-19 (a few samples of this study predate the infection). Cell type and time point are not known. The CDR3 protein is CSVDGTSGGASEQFF. The CDR3 region has the DNA TGCAGCGTTGACGGGACTAGCGGGGGGGCCAGTGAGCAGTTCTTC.